The 3 T cell receptor beta chains listed next were all sequenced from one sample in a study of human T cells and chemical hapten exposure. TCRdb reprocessed the RACE reads via MiXCR and lists one record per CDR3 protein. Seen here are 69,000 or so distinct CDR3 sequences, over 9% observed once, and the top ten hold approximately 7%. Documented time point: patch test 2, 6 weeks after DPC sensitization. Indicated treatment: therapeutic diphenylcyclopropenone sensitization with weekly scalp DPC. The specimen comprised whole blood, sampled in connection with sensitization to the hapten diphenylcyclopropenone (DPC). Receptors were obtained from a woman aged 45-60 years with alopecia areata. Some clones in this sample may be carry-over from other donors' samples.

This clonotype came up many times. V usage is TRBV6-4 and J usage is TRBJ1-4; 10 nucleotides align to TRBD1. J gave up 5 bases and V 2 bases, and 5 bases lay outside the gene matches. Germline assignment: CDR1 MRHNA and CDR2 SNTAGT. The CDR3 runs to 16 residues. The DNA for the CDR3 is TGTGCCAGCAGTGACCTACCGGGACAGGGGAATGAAAAACTGTTTTTT. As protein: CASSDLPGQGNEKLFF.

The sample holds many counts of this clonotype. This chain links TRBV13 with TRBJ2-7; the D is unclear. V was trimmed by 5 bases and J by 1 base, leaving 18 bases between them. Germline V gene sequence: CDR1 PRHDT, CDR2 FYEKMQ (reference sequence). The CDR3 contains 16 residues. This CDR3 is CASSLSPGRMSYEQYF. CDR3 nucleotide sequence: TGTGCCAGCAGCCTCTCCCCCGGGCGTATGTCCTACGAGCAGTACTTC.

There are a few counts of this clonotype. The J gene is TRBJ2-3, the V gene TRBV7-3, with D perhaps matching TRBD2 (5 bases). V gave up 5 bases and J gave up 4 bases, with 10 bases separating them. The CDR3 spans 13 residues. The germline CDR1 and CDR2 sequences are SGHTA and FQGTGA. In DNA form, the CDR3 reads TGTGCCAGCAGCGCGGGTCAGGCAGATACGCAGTATTTT. This gives the protein CASSAGQADTQYF.